Presented here are 9 T cell receptor beta chains from one specimen sequenced in a study of OX40 agonist ivuxolimab in advanced cancers. Sequenced by immunoSEQ multiplex PCR; TCRdb stores in-frame clones only, minus some. The table has 50,000 to 55,000 clones, 88% seen once. Here the sequenced sample was CD4+ or CD8+ T cells sorted from blood, taken in a trial of the OX40 agonist ivuxolimab. All receptors come from an adult with an advanced solid tumor such as melanoma, head and neck, liver or kidney cancer.

The chain combines TRBV6-6 with TRBJ1-5; 10 bases agree with TRBD1. V was clipped by 7 bases and J by 4 bases; unmatched bases: 7. Germline V gives CDR1 MNHNY, CDR2 SVGAGI (reference sequence). The CDR3 is made up of 15 amino acids. In nucleotides, the CDR3 is TGTGCCAGCACCTACTCGGGACAGGGGAATCAGCCCCAGCATTTT. It is translated as CASTYSGQGNQPQHF.

The count of this clone is one. J is TRBJ1-1 and V is TRBV10-3, with TRBD1 identical over 10 bases. Germline trimming cut 6 bases from V and 3 bases from J; bases unmatched to any gene: 4. This CDR3 is built from 14 residues. Germline CDR1 and CDR2: ENHRY and SYGVKD. The CDR3 region is CAISRTGGDTEAFF. The CDR3 nucleotides read TGTGCCATCAGCAGGACAGGGGGGGACACTGAAGCTTTCTTT.

V and J are TRBV7-6 and TRBJ2-1, with D maybe TRBD2 (5 bases). Trimming removed 5 bases at V and 2 bases at J, with 13 bases between. The germline CDR1 and CDR2 sequences are SGHVS and FNYEAQ. The CDR3 has 15 residues. CDR3 sequence: CASSPQTGTYNEQFF. CDR3 DNA sequence: TGTGCCAGCAGCCCTCAGACCGGGACCTACAATGAGCAGTTCTTC.

The chain couples TRBV5-5 to TRBJ2-6; weak D call: TRBD1 (6 bases). Per germline, CDR1 SGHKS and CDR2 YYEKEE (reference sequence). V shed 3 bases and J shed 4 bases, with 11 bases lying between them. The CDR3 is 15 amino acids. CDR3 sequence reads: CASSSGQSGANVLTF. The CDR3 DNA follows: TGTGCCAGCAGCTCAGGACAGTCGGGGGCCAACGTCCTGACTTTC.

This chain joins TRBV30 and TRBJ2-7; D might be TRBD1 (5 bases). Looked up from germline, CDR1 is GTSNPN and CDR2 is SVGIG (reference sequence). The CDR3 totals 11 residues. The CDR3 DNA is TGTGCGTCAGGGAACTCCTACGAGCAGTACTTC. It yields the protein CASGNSYEQYF.

This rearrangement joins TRBV7-9 to TRBJ1-2, with TRBD1 matching 8 bases. CDR1 and CDR2 from the germline V gene are SEHNR and FQNEAQ (reference sequence). The CDR3 sequence is 15 residues long. J gave up 4 bases and V 4 bases, and 8 bases lay outside the gene matches. DNA of the CDR3: TGTGCCAGCAGCTCCCCGGGACAGGTGACCTATGGCTACACCTTC. This translates into CASSSPGQVTYGYTF. Full variable domain (remainder filled in from reference TRBV7-9 and TRBJ1-2): DTGVSQNPRHKITKRGQNVTFRCDPISEHNRLYWYRQTLGQGPEFLTYFQNEAQLEKSRLLSDRFSAERPKGSFSTLEIQRTEQGDSAMYLCASSSPGQVTYGYTFGSGTRLTVV.

The chain uses TRBV30 and TRBJ2-5, with D hard to call. CDR3 length equals 11 residues. With 3 bases removed from V and 1 base from J, the gap between germline ends came to 3 bases. CDR1 and CDR2 (germline): GTSNPN, SVGIG (reference sequence). The CDR3 here is CAWSSQETQYF. DNA for the CDR3: TGTGCCTGGAGCAGCCAAGAGACCCAGTACTTC.

The chain combines TRBV11-2 with TRBJ1-3, with D uncertain. V shed 5 bases and J shed 2 bases, with 7 bases lying between them. The CDR3 is 13 residues long. The germline CDR1 and CDR2 sequences are SGHAT and FQNNGV. The CDR3 DNA is TGTGCCAGCAGCCCCCATCCTGGAAACACCATATATTTT. Protein product: CASSPHPGNTIYF.

This chain joins TRBV6-6 and TRBJ2-7, with D tentatively TRBD1 or TRBD2 (6 bases each). With 2 bases removed from V and 3 bases from J, the gap between germline ends came to 11 bases. In germline, CDR1 is MNHNY, CDR2 SVGAGI (reference sequence). The CDR3 runs to 14 residues. CDR3 protein: CASSYGGDNYEQYF. CDR3 DNA: TGTGCCAGCAGTTACGGCGGGGACAACTACGAGCAGTACTTC.